One and the same sample provided the 3 T cell receptor beta chains below, sequenced in a study of molecular identifiers for immune sequencing clone quantification. TCRdb re-derived calls from the PCR reads in MiXCR, one entry per CDR3 protein. Among about 510,000 distinct CDR3 sequences, roughly a fifth were seen once, and the ten largest hold around 0.84%. Sequenced material: naive CD8+ T cells from blood, with Jurkat cell RNA spiked in. Noted subset: FACS-sorted CD8+CD4-CCR7+CD45RA+ naive T cells. Every receptor here comes from a human donor in good health. Some libraries in this study had Jurkat cell RNA spiked in.

Worth noting for this clonotype: The junction does not match germline at one end; this may be a read error. The V and J genes are TRBV4-3 and TRBJ2-7; 7 bases align to TRBD2. The CDR3 is made up of 13 amino acids. Looked up from germline, CDR1 is LGHNA and CDR2 is YSLEER. The CDR3 spells CASSQGRGYERYF. The DNA for the CDR3 is TGCGCCAGCAGCCAGGGGAGGGGCTACGAGCGGTACTTC.

This rearrangement joins TRBV2 to TRBJ2-7; a weak D match, TRBD1 (6 bases). From germline, CDR1 is SNHLY and CDR2 FYNNEI. The germline V and J ends were trimmed by 3 bases and 2 bases, with 11 bases remaining between them. The CDR3 runs 14 residues. In DNA form, the CDR3 reads TGTGCCAGCAGTGAGTTGAGGACAGCCTACGAGCAGTACTTC. Its protein is CASSELRTAYEQYF.

V usage is TRBV6-2 or TRBV6-3 and J usage is TRBJ2-7; D may be TRBD2 (5 bases). This CDR3 has 18 residues. Trimming left V 0 bases short and J 4 bases short, with 22 bases between. The germline V gene encodes CDR1 MNHEY and CDR2 SVGEGT. CDR3: CASSYSPTGREAFYEQYF. The CDR3 DNA sequence: TGTGCCAGCAGTTACTCACCAACGGGCCGGGAAGCCTTTTACGAGCAGTACTTC.